This T cell receptor beta chain was recovered during a study of T cell responses to AZD1222 COVID-19 vaccine. Broader study findings: There were vaccine-associated CD4 TCRs across spike, dominant at 160-218 and 743-854. Repertoire collection took place solely once the T cell response had peaked. Most donors were white British, females outnumbered males, and clonal diversity was possibly underestimated.

The method was immunoSEQ multiplex PCR; TCRdb's version includes in-frame clones alone and lacks a portion of them. The repertoire consists of roughly 120,000 clones, with about 87% occurring once and the leading ten covering roughly 1.6%. Points on this clone: What it binds is not known.

This CDR3 contains 17 residues. The V segment lost 5 bases and the J segment 9 bases; nucleotides outside the gene matches: 11. CDR1 and CDR2 from the germline V gene are SGHNT and YENEEA. This sequence originates from an adult in good health. Sample: peripheral blood, taken on day 0 of AZD1222 vaccination. The genes are TRBV11-3 and TRBJ2-1; 15 positions agree with TRBD2. The CDR3 nucleotides are TGTGCCAGCAGCCTTGACCCCGGACTAGCGGGAGGGGTTGAGCAGTTCTTC. Translating gives CASSLDPGLAGGVEQFF.